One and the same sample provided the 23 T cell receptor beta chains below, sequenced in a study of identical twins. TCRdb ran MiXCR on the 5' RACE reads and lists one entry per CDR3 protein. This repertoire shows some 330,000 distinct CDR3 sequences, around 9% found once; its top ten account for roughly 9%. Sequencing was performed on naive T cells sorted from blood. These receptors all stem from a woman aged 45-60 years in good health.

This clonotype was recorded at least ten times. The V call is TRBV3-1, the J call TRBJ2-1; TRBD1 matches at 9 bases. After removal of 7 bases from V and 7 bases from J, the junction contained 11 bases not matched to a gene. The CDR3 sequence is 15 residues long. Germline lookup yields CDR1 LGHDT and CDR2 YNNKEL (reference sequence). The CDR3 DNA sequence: TGTGCCAGCACTTCTTCCGGGGACAGGGCGAATGAGCAGTTCTTC. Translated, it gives CASTSSGDRANEQFF.

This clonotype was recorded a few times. The CDR3 DNA follows: TGCGCCAGCAGCCAAGCACTAGCGGGAGTTTACAATGAGCAGTTCTTC. Translating it yields CASSQALAGVYNEQFF. The chain employs TRBV4-1 and TRBJ2-1; 11 bases are a match to TRBD2. Germline loops: CDR1 MGHRA, CDR2 YSYEKL. The CDR3 contains 16 residues. After removal of 1 base from V and 4 bases from J, the junction contained 3 bases not matched to a gene.

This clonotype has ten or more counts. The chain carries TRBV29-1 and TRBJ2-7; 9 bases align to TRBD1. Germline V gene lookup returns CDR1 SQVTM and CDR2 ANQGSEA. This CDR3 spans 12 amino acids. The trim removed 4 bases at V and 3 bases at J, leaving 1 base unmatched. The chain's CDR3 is CSVGQGVYEQYF. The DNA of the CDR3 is TGCAGCGTTGGACAGGGGGTCTACGAGCAGTACTTC.

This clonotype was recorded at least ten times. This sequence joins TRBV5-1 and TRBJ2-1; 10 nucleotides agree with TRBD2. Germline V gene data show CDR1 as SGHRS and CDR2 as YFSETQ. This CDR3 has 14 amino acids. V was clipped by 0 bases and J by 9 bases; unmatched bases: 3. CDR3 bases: TGCGCCAGCAGCTTGGCCAGCGGGAGGGTTGAGCAGTTCTTC. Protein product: CASSLASGRVEQFF.

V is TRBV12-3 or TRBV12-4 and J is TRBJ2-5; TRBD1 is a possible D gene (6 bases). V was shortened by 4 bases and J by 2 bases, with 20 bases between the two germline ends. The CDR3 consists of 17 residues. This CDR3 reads CASSSSGTRVLQETQYF. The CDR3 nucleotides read TGTGCCAGCAGTTCGTCCGGGACAAGGGTTCTACAAGAGACCCAGTACTTC.

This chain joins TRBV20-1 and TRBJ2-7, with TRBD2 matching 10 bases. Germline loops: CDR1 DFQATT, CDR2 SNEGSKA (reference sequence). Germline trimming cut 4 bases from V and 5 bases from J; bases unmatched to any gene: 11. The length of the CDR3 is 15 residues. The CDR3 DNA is TGCAGTGCTAATTCGGCTAGCGGGAGCGTGGACGAGCAGTACTTC. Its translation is CSANSASGSVDEQYF.

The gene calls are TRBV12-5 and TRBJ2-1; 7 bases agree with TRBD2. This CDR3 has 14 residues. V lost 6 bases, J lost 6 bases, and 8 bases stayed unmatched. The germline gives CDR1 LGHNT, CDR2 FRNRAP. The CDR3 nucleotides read TGTGCTAGTGGAAACGGGAGGTCTGGCAATGAGCAGTTCTTC. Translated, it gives CASGNGRSGNEQFF.

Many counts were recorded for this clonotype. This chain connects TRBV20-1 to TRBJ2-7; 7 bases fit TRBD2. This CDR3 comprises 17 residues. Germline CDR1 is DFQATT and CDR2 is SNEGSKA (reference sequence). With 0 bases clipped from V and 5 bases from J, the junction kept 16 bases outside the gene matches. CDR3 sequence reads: CSARDARWGEGLNEQYF. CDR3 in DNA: TGCAGTGCTAGAGACGCCCGGTGGGGGGAGGGCCTCAACGAGCAGTACTTC.

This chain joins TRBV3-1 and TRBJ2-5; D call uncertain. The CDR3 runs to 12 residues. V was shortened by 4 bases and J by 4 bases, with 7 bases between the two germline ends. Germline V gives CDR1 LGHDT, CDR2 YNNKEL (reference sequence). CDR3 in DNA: TGTGCCAGCAGCCTTCCGTTAGAGACCCAGTACTTC. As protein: CASSLPLETQYF.

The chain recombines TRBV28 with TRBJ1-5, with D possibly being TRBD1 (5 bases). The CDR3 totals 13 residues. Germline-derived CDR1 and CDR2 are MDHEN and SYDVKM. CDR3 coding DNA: TGTGCAGGTGGGGGTAAGAGCAATCAGCCCCAGCATTTT. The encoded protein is CAGGGKSNQPQHF.

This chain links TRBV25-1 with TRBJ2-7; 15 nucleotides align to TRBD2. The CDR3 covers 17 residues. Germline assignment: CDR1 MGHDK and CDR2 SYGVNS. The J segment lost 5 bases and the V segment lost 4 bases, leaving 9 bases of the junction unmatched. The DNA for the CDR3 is TGTGCCAGCAGTGGCCGGTCCGGGACTAGCGGGAGGCACGAGCAGTACTTC. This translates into CASSGRSGTSGRHEQYF.

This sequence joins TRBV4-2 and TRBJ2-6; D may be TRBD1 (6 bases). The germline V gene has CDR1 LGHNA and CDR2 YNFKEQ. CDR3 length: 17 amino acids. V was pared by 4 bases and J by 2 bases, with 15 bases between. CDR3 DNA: TGTGCCAGCAGCCCCCAAGTTCAGGGGCCTGGGGCCAACGTCCTGACTTTC. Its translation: CASSPQVQGPGANVLTF.

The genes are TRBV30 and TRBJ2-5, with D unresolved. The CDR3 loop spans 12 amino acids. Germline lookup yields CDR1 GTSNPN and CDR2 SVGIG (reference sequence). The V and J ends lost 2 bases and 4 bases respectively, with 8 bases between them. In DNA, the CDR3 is TGTGCCTGGAGTCCGACTGCAGAGACCCAGTACTTC. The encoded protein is CAWSPTAETQYF.

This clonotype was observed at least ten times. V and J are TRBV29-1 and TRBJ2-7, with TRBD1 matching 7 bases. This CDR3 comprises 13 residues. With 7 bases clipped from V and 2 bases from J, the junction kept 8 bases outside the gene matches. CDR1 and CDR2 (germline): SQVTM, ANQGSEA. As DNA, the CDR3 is TGCAGCGGAATTACAGGGGACGCCTACGAGCAGTACTTC. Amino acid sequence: CSGITGDAYEQYF.

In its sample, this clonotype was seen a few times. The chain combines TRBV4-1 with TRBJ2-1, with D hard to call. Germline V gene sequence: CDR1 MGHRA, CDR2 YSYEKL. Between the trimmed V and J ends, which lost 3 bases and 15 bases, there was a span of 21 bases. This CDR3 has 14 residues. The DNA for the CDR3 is TGCGCCAGCAGCCAGCCCGGTCGACTCATCTCGAGGTTCTTC. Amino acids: CASSQPGRLISRFF.

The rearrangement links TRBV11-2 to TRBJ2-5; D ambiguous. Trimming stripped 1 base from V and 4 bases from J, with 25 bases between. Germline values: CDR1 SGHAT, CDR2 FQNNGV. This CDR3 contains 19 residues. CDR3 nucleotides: TGTGCCAGCAGCTTAGGGTACCAGGCTCAAAGGGATCATGTAGAGACCCAGTACTTC. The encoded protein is CASSLGYQAQRDHVETQYF.

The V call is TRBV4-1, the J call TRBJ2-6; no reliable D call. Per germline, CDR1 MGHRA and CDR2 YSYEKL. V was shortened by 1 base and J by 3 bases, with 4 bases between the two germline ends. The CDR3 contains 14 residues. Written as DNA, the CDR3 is TGCGCCAGCAGCCAAGTTCGTGGGGCCAACGTCCTGACTTTC. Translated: CASSQVRGANVLTF.

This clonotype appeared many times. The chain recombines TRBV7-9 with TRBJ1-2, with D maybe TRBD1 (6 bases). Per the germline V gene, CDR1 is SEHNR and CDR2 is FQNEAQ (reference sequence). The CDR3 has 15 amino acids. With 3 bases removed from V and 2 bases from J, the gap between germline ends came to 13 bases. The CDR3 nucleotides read TGTGCCAGCAGCTTTCCAATTACAGGGAACTATGGCTACACCTTC. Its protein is CASSFPITGNYGYTF.

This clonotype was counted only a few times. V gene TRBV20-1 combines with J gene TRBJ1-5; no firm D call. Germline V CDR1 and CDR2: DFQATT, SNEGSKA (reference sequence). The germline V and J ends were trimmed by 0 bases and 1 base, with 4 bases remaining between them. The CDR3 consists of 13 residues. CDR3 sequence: CSARDLSNQPQHF. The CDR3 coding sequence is TGCAGTGCTAGAGATCTGAGCAATCAGCCCCAGCATTTT.

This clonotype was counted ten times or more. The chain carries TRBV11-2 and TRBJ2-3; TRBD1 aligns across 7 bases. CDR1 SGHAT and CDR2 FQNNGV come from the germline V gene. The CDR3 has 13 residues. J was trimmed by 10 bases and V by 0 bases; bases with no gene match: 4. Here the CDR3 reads CASSLETGYSQYF. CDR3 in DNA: TGTGCCAGCAGCTTAGAGACAGGGTATTCGCAGTATTTT.

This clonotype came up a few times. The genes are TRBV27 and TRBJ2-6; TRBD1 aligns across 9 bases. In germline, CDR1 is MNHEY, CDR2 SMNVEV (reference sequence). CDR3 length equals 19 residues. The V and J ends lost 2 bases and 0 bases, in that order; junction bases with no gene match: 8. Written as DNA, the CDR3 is TGTGCCAGCAGTTTAAGCGGCTTGGGACAGGGCTCTGGGGCCAACGTCCTGACTTTC. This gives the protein CASSLSGLGQGSGANVLTF.

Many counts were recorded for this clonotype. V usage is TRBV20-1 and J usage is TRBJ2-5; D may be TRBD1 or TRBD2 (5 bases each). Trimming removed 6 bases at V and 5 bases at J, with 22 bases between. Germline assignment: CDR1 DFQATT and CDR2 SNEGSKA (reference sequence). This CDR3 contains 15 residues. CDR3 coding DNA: TGCAGTGCCACTCCAAATCAAAGGGGCGGGGAGACCCAGTACTTC. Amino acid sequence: CSATPNQRGGETQYF.

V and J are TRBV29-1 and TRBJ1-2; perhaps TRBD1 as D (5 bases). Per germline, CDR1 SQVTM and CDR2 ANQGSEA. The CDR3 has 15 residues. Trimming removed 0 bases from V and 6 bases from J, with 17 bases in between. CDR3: CSVEDGWGTTDGYTF. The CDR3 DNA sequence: TGCAGCGTTGAAGACGGTTGGGGCACCACGGATGGCTACACCTTC.